This T cell receptor (beta chain) derives from a study of Ad26.COV2.S vaccination and SARS-CoV-2 variants. Study summary: In the COV1001 trial, the donor was in the Ad26.COV2.S arm. Findings of the study overall: Assessments of TCR breadth and depth may have underestimated the total T cell responses.

The treatment is: roughly 19 received Ad26.COV2.S at low or high dose, single or two shots; 5 received placebo; per-sample allocation not given. Each sample was drawn 63 days after the first injection (of vaccine or placebo). It was an adult aged 18-55 years in Boston who was the donor. As for this clone: The antigen is unknown.

Assay used: immunoSEQ multiplex PCR; TCRdb lists only in-frame clones, some missing. The sample contains around 450,000 clones, 80% to 95% of which appear only once. The sequence was collected from a person aged 18-65 years who received the Ad26.COV2.S COVID-19 vaccine or a placebo. Sequencing was performed on peripheral blood, taken in a trial of Ad26.COV2.S vaccine versus placebo.

In DNA form, the CDR3 reads TGTGCCAGCAGGAGCTCCTACGAGCAGTACTTC. This sequence encodes CASRSSYEQYF. The chain is built from TRBV2 and TRBJ2-7; D unresolved. V was shortened by 6 bases and J by 0 bases, with 3 bases between the two germline ends. Germline V gene data show CDR1 as SNHLY and CDR2 as FYNNEI. CDR3 length equals 11 residues.